A single sample gave rise to the 30 T cell receptor beta chains below, sequenced in a study of radiotherapy plus CTLA-4 blockade in lung cancer. The assay was immunoSEQ multiplex PCR, and TCRdb's table has in-frame clones only and misses some. The data contain tens of thousands of clones, 75% to 85% of them singletons. Sequencing used peripheral blood, obtained from a patient treated with radiotherapy plus ipilimumab. Source of these receptors: a human donor with non-small cell lung cancer that progressed on radiotherapy plus ipilimumab.

The chain couples TRBV7-9 to TRBJ1-2; 7 bases fit TRBD1. The CDR3 is 14 amino acids. The J segment lost 4 bases and the V segment lost 5 bases, leaving 7 bases of the junction unmatched. CDR1 and CDR2 from the germline V gene are SEHNR and FQNEAQ (reference sequence). The CDR3 loop is CASSEYRGGYGYTF. The DNA for the CDR3 is TGTGCCAGCAGCGAATACAGGGGAGGCTATGGCTACACCTTC.

J is TRBJ2-2 and V is TRBV2; 7 positions match TRBD2. V shed 0 bases, J shed 3 bases, and the junction held 7 bases outside the gene matches. The V gene's germline CDR1 is SNHLY and CDR2 FYNNEI. The CDR3 sequence is 17 residues long. In nucleotides, the CDR3 is TGTGCCAGCAGTGAAGCTTCGAGCGGGAAGTACACCGGGGAGCTGTTTTTT. The encoded protein is CASSEASSGKYTGELFF.

The J gene is TRBJ1-3, the V gene TRBV5-1, with D unresolved. V lost 3 bases and J lost 4, with 2 bases in between. The germline CDR1 and CDR2 sequences are SGHRS and YFSETQ. This CDR3 contains 11 residues. DNA for the CDR3: TGCGCCAGCAGCTCAGGAAACACCATATATTTT. Protein: CASSSGNTIYF.

This chain connects TRBV19 to TRBJ2-1; TRBD2 matches 8 bases. Germline lookup yields CDR1 LNHDA and CDR2 SQIVND (reference sequence). This CDR3 region has 12 residues. V dropped 10 bases and J dropped 7; count of bases not matched to a gene: 6. In DNA, the CDR3 is TGTGCCACCTCGGGGGGGTTTAATGAGCAGTTCTTC. Residues: CATSGGFNEQFF.

This clone occurred once. The chain joins TRBV14 to TRBJ1-3; no clear D gene. The germline V gene encodes CDR1 SGHDN and CDR2 FVKESK. CDR3 length: 16 amino acids. Trimming took off 4 bases at V and 4 bases at J, with 17 bases between the two ends. DNA for the CDR3: TGTGCCAGCAGCCCTCTTGGTCCGGGGTTAGGAAACACCATATATTTT. It is translated as CASSPLGPGLGNTIYF.

The DNA of the CDR3 is TGTGCCAGCAGAGGAGGGACAGGAGGGGGCAATTCACCCCTCCACTTT. Its protein product is CASRGGTGGGNSPLHF. The V and J genes are TRBV2 and TRBJ1-6; 8 nucleotides agree with TRBD1. This CDR3 has 16 residues. With V trimmed by 6 bases and J by 7 bases, 11 bases remained unmatched. Germline V gene lookup returns CDR1 SNHLY and CDR2 FYNNEI.

A few counts support this clone. This CDR3 is CATSRDTGYQPQHF. DNA of the CDR3: TGTGCCACCAGCAGAGATACGGGGTATCAGCCCCAGCATTTT. This rearrangement joins TRBV15 to TRBJ1-5; D is uncertain. Trimming took 0 bases from V and 5 from J, leaving 8 bases between them. The CDR3 has 14 residues. Germline CDR1 is LNHNV and CDR2 is YYDKDF (reference sequence).

The DNA for the CDR3 is TGTGCCAGCAGCCGTTACGGGACAGGGGGCATCCACGAGCAGTACTTC. As protein: CASSRYGTGGIHEQYF. V is TRBV11-2 and J is TRBJ2-7, with 12 bases that match TRBD1. V gave up 5 bases and J gave up 5 bases; unmatched junction bases: 10. This CDR3 has 16 residues. CDR1 is SGHAT and CDR2 is FQNNGV in the germline V gene.

This chain links TRBV18 with TRBJ1-5; D unclear. Germline assignment: CDR1 KGHSH and CDR2 LQKENI. V lost 6 bases and J 5 bases, leaving 14 bases between the germline ends. The CDR3 has 14 residues. The CDR3 sequence is CASSTDDPDQPQHF. DNA of the CDR3: TGTGCCAGCTCCACAGACGATCCGGATCAGCCCCAGCATTTT.

The gene calls are TRBV7-2 and TRBJ1-2, with a weak D call TRBD1 (6 bases). V was pared by 5 bases and J by 5 bases, with 9 bases between. Germline lookup yields CDR1 SGHTA and CDR2 FQGNSA. The CDR3 loop spans 12 amino acids. The CDR3 spells CASSTQGYGYTF. Written as DNA, the CDR3 is TGTGCCAGCAGCACACAGGGTTATGGCTACACCTTC. Supplemented by reference TRBV7-2 and TRBJ1-2, the full variable domain reads GAGVSQSPSNKVTEKGKDVELRCDPISGHTALYWYRQSLGQGLEFLIYFQGNSAPDKSGLPSDRFSAERTGGSVSTLTIQRTQQEDSAVYLCASSTQGYGYTFGSGTRLTVV.

This clone was observed a handful of times. The rearrangement joins TRBV9 to TRBJ2-7; a weak D match, TRBD1 (6 bases). Germline V gene data show CDR1 as SGDLS and CDR2 as YYNGEE. Trimming removed 3 bases from V and 0 bases from J, with 10 bases in between. The CDR3 runs 14 residues. CDR3 sequence: CASSGTGFSYEQYF. The CDR3 DNA follows: TGTGCCAGCAGCGGCACAGGGTTCTCCTACGAGCAGTACTTC.

This chain uses TRBV6-1 with TRBJ2-2; D is perhaps TRBD1 (6 bases). Per germline, CDR1 MNHNS and CDR2 SASEGT. The CDR3 is made up of 15 amino acids. Trimming stripped 2 bases from V and 1 base from J, with 8 bases between. CDR3 amino acids: CASSEKGQNTGELFF. CDR3 sequence (DNA): TGTGCCAGCAGTGAAAAGGGACAGAACACCGGGGAGCTGTTTTTT.

This clone was seen just once. The chain is built from TRBV6-1 and TRBJ2-1; D unresolved. The CDR3 is made up of 12 amino acids. The V end was cut by 7 bases, the J end by 8 bases, with 12 bases between. Germline V gene sequence: CDR1 MNHNS, CDR2 SASEGT. Here the CDR3 DNA reads TGTGCCAGCAAGCTTCTCTCGTATGAGCAGTTCTTC. Translation: CASKLLSYEQFF.

This chain uses TRBV7-3 with TRBJ2-1; 10 nucleotides match TRBD1. Losses at the gene ends were 5 bases for V and 7 bases for J; bases not matched to a gene: 5. The CDR3 contains 14 residues. Germline V gene data show CDR1 as SGHTA and CDR2 as FQGTGA. In nucleotides, the CDR3 is TGTGCCAGCAGCCGACAGGGGGCAGGGAATGAGCAGTTCTTC. Translated, it gives CASSRQGAGNEQFF.

The chain carries TRBV4-3 and TRBJ2-1; D might be TRBD1 (5 bases). The CDR3 is made up of 13 amino acids. The V end lost 4 bases, the J end lost 10 bases, and 14 bases lay between the germline ends. Germline assignment: CDR1 LGHNA and CDR2 YSLEER. The CDR3 here is CASSLHSRAEQFF. The CDR3 DNA follows: TGCGCCAGCAGCCTCCATTCCAGGGCGGAGCAGTTCTTC.

The chain uses TRBV5-8 and TRBJ2-1; 10 positions agree with TRBD2. Germline-derived CDR1 and CDR2 are SGHTS and YDEGEE. CDR3 length: 18 residues. The junction had 8 bases not matched to a gene; V was cut back by 0 bases and J by 2 bases. As DNA, the CDR3 is TGTGCCAGCAGCTTGGATAGCGGGGGGTTCTCGGCCTACAATGAGCAGTTCTTC. Translated: CASSLDSGGFSAYNEQFF.

V and J are TRBV25-1 and TRBJ2-1; TRBD1 matches 10 bases. The V and J ends lost 0 bases and 3 bases, in that order; junction bases with no gene match: 2. Germline CDR1 and CDR2: MGHDK and SYGVNS. The CDR3 totals 16 residues. CDR3 DNA: TGTGCCAGCAGTGAATATGGACAGGGGGGCTACAATGAGCAGTTCTTC. It encodes CASSEYGQGGYNEQFF.

Points on this clone: The germline gene is not matched at one end of the junction; a read error may be the cause. The V call is TRBV5-6, the J call TRBJ2-3, with 9 bases lining up with TRBD1. The CDR3 extends over 15 amino acids. Germline CDR1 and CDR2: SGHDT and YYEEEE. The CDR3 DNA is TGTGCCAGCAGCTTCCCCACAGGGGGCGCAGAGACGCAGTATTTT. Amino acids: CASSFPTGGAETQYF.

The genes are TRBV19 and TRBJ1-5; tentative D call: TRBD1 (5 bases). Trimming removed 4 bases from V and 4 bases from J, with 20 bases in between. The CDR3 is 17 residues long. Germline V gene lookup returns CDR1 LNHDA and CDR2 SQIVND (reference sequence). The CDR3 region has the DNA TGTGCCAGTAGTAAAACCGGGACGCGGGGGGGGAATCAGCCCCAGCATTTT. Translated, it gives CASSKTGTRGGNQPQHF. The full variable domain, rest sourced from reference TRBV19 and TRBJ1-5, is DGGITQSPKYLFRKEGQNVTLSCEQNLNHDAMYWYRQDPGQGLRLIYYSQIVNDFQKGDIAEGYSVSREKKESFPLTVTSAQKNPTAFYLCASSKTGTRGGNQPQHFGDGTRLSIL.

This clone was counted once. This chain connects TRBV4-1 to TRBJ2-5, with 7 bases lining up with TRBD1. Looked up from germline, CDR1 is MGHRA and CDR2 is YSYEKL. The trim removed 1 base at V and 5 bases at J, leaving 7 bases unmatched. This CDR3 is 15 amino acids long. The CDR3 sequence: CASSQVWTGGETQYF. The CDR3 region has the DNA TGCGCCAGCAGCCAAGTATGGACAGGCGGGGAGACCCAGTACTTC.

The CDR3 coding sequence is TGCGCCAGCAGCCAGGGACAGGGGGCGATCTATGGCTACACCTTC. This codes for CASSQGQGAIYGYTF. This chain joins TRBV4-1 and TRBJ1-2; 12 bases map to TRBD1. Germline V lookup: CDR1 MGHRA, CDR2 YSYEKL. The CDR3 loop spans 15 amino acids. The V segment lost 3 bases and the J segment 4 bases; nucleotides outside the gene matches: 3.

This clone has a handful of counts. The chain carries TRBV7-2 and TRBJ2-7; 10 bases are shared with TRBD2. V trimming: 4 bases; J trimming: 4 bases; junction bases outside the gene matches: 4. In germline, CDR1 is SGHTA, CDR2 FQGNSA. The length of the CDR3 is 14 residues. CDR3 loop: CASSSWTSGYEQYF. For the CDR3, the DNA is TGTGCCAGCAGCTCTTGGACTAGCGGTTACGAGCAGTACTTC.

V and J are TRBV4-1 and TRBJ2-1; 13 bases map to TRBD2. After removal of 6 bases from V and 10 bases from J, the junction contained 9 bases not matched to a gene. This CDR3 comprises 15 residues. Germline V gene lookup returns CDR1 MGHRA and CDR2 YSYEKL. The CDR3 bases are TGCGCCAGCAGAGAACTAGCGGGGGGGCCGGGGGAGCAGTTCTTC. It specifies CASRELAGGPGEQFF.

The rearrangement joins TRBV11-2 to TRBJ2-4, with D maybe TRBD1 (5 bases). Between the trimmed V and J ends, which lost 3 bases and 6 bases, there was a span of 9 bases. Germline CDR1 SGHAT, CDR2 FQNNGV. This CDR3 has 13 amino acids. CDR3 loop: CASSLGDRNIQYF. CDR3 coding DNA: TGTGCCAGCAGCTTGGGTGACAGAAACATTCAGTACTTC.

This chain connects TRBV5-1 to TRBJ2-1; TRBD2 agrees at 8 bases. This CDR3 is 14 amino acids long. Germline assignment: CDR1 SGHRS and CDR2 YFSETQ. Unmatched junction bases numbered 9, after V lost 6 bases and J lost 7 bases. This CDR3 is CASTVGGVGNEQFF. In nucleotides, the CDR3 is TGCGCCAGCACGGTCGGGGGGGTTGGGAATGAGCAGTTCTTC.

The chain carries TRBV19 and TRBJ1-6, with 10 bases aligning to TRBD1. This CDR3 has 16 amino acids. The V and J ends lost 4 bases and 9 bases, in that order; junction bases with no gene match: 9. The V gene's germline CDR1 is LNHDA and CDR2 SQIVND (reference sequence). The CDR3 reads CASSTLPGDRGSPLHF. The CDR3, as DNA: TGTGCCAGTAGTACATTACCCGGGGACAGGGGTTCACCCCTCCACTTT. Using reference TRBV19 and TRBJ1-6 for the parts outside the CDR3, the full variable domain is DGGITQSPKYLFRKEGQNVTLSCEQNLNHDAMYWYRQDPGQGLRLIYYSQIVNDFQKGDIAEGYSVSREKKESFPLTVTSAQKNPTAFYLCASSTLPGDRGSPLHFGNGTRLTVT.

The CDR3 bases are TGTGCCAGCAGTGAAGGAGGAGGAGGTCTGTCCTACGAGCAGTACTTC. This codes for CASSEGGGGLSYEQYF. The chain has TRBV6-1 and TRBJ2-7; tentatively, D is TRBD2 (5 bases). The CDR3 is 16 residues long. Germline CDR1 is MNHNS and CDR2 is SASEGT. The V end lost 1 base, the J end lost 1 base, and 14 bases lay between the germline ends.

This chain uses TRBV19 with TRBJ1-2; 7 bases map to TRBD1. Trimming cost V 4 bases and J 4 bases; bases outside gene matches: 6. The germline CDR1 and CDR2 sequences are LNHDA and SQIVND (reference sequence). This CDR3 comprises 14 residues. The CDR3 sequence is CASSRQGIIYGYTF. Written as DNA, the CDR3 is TGTGCCAGTAGTAGACAGGGAATTATCTATGGCTACACCTTC.

The chain couples TRBV27 to TRBJ1-1; D gene unclear. This CDR3 has 14 amino acids. Trimming pared 3 bases from V and 9 bases from J, leaving 17 bases between. CDR1 and CDR2 (germline): MNHEY, SMNVEV (reference sequence). As DNA, the CDR3 is TGTGCCAGCAGTTTCAGTCGCACCCTGCCCAAAGCTTTCTTT. This gives the protein CASSFSRTLPKAFF.

The chain is built from TRBV2 and TRBJ2-5; D unresolved. The CDR3 is made up of 13 amino acids. Germline CDR1 is SNHLY and CDR2 is FYNNEI. Trimming removed 3 bases at V and 2 bases at J, with 7 bases between. The CDR3: CASSDGYQETQYF. The CDR3 nucleotides are TGTGCCAGCAGTGACGGGTATCAAGAGACCCAGTACTTC.